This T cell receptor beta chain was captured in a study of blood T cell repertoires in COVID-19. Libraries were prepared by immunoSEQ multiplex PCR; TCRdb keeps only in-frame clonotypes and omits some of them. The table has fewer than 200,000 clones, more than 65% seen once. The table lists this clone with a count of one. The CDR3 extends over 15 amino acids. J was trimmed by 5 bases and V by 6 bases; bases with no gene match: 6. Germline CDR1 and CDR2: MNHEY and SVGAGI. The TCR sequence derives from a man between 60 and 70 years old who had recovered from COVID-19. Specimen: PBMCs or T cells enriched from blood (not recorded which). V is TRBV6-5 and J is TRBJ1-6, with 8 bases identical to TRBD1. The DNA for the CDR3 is TGTGCCAGCAGGCAGGGGGCTACCAATAATTCACCCCTCCACTTT. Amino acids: CASRQGATNNSPLHF.